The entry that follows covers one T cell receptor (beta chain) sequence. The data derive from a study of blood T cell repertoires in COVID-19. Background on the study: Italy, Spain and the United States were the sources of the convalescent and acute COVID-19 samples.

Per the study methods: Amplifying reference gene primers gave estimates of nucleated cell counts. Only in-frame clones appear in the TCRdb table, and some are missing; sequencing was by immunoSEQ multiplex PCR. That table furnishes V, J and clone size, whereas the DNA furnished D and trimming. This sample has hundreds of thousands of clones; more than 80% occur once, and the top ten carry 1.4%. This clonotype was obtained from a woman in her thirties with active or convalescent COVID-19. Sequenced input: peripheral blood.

CDR3 DNA: TGCAGCGTTGAAGCACTGAGACAGGGGGTTAACGAGCAGTACTTC. Protein product: CSVEALRQGVNEQYF. This chain joins TRBV29-1 and TRBJ2-7, with TRBD1 matching 9 bases. Germline trimming cut 1 base from V and 5 bases from J; bases unmatched to any gene: 9. The CDR3 runs 15 residues. Germline V gives CDR1 SQVTM, CDR2 ANQGSEA.